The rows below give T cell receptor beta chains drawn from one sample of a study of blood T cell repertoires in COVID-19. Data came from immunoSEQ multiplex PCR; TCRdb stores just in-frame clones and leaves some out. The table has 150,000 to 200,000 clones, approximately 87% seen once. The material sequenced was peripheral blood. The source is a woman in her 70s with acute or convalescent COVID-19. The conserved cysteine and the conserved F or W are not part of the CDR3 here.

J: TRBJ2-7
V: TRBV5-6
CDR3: ASSVTGVPLQY

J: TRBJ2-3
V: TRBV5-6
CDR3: ASSLRGGPTDTQY

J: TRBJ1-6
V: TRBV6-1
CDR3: ASSEGLGGSNSPLH

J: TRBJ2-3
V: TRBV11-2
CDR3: ASSSDRGRRTDTQY

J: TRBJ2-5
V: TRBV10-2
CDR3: ASSQGQAYQETQY

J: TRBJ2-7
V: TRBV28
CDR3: ASSSSGASFIEQY

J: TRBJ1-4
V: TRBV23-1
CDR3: ASSRSAGQGSTNEKLF

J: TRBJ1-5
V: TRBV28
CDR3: ASSITGGRGNQPQH

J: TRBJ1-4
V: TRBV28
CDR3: ASSLSGGGEKLF

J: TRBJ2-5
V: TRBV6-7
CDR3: ASSYPPGRVETQY

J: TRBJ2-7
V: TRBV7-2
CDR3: ASSLTGEAFPYEQY

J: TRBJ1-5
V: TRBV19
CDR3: ASSTNPPRRVRGQPQH

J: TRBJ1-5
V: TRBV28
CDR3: ASSFERGSNQPQH

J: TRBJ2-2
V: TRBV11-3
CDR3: ASSLRENTGELF

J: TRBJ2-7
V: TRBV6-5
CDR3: ASRDPYGTYEQY

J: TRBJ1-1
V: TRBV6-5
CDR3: ATQHGGVNTEAF

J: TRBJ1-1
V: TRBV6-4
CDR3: ASKGQGGES

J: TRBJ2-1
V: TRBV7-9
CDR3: ASSLVGGRGNEQF

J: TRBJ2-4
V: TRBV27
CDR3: ASIGQGNNIQY

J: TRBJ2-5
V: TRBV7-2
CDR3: ASSSDWDQETQY

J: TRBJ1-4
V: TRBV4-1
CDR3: ASSQDRFYNEKLF

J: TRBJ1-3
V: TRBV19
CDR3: ASSIGYPRDTIY

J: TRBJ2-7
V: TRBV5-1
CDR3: ASSAGQGGEQY

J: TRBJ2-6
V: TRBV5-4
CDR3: ASTDRGRSGANVLT

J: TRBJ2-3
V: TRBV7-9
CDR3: ASRLIPGLAGGTDTQY

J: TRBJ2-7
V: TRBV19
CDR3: ASSTKTGRYEQY

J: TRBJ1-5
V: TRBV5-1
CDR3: ASSPQGASQPQH